Listed below are T cell receptor beta chains from one sample, sequenced in a study of cytomegalovirus exposure and HLA in healthy donors. TCRdb keeps only in-frame clones here, not all; method: immunoSEQ multiplex PCR. The table has 120,000 or so clones, around 80% seen once. The material sequenced was PBMCs. The receptors originated from a middle-aged man in good health and CMV-seronegative. Both conserved end residues are part of each CDR3. A D gene is named only where the DNA matches it firmly. The size field is filled for only some rows; it gives once, few, many or a size class.

TRBV6-6,NA,TRBJ1-5,NA,CASSSSGGRIGQPQHF,TGTGCCAGCAGTTCCAGTGGGGGGAGGATAGGCCAGCCCCAGCATTTT
TRBV30,NA,TRBJ1-1,NA,CAWISGGLNTEAFF,TGTGCCTGGATTTCGGGGGGTTTGAACACTGAAGCTTTCTTT
TRBV15,NA,TRBJ1-2,NA,CATRDGWGEAGYTF,TGTGCCACAAGAGATGGTTGGGGGGAGGCTGGCTACACCTTC
TRBV9,NA,TRBJ2-7,NA,CASSVGTLTEQYF,TGTGCCAGCAGCGTAGGGACACTCACCGAGCAGTACTTC
TRBV6-1,NA,TRBJ1-3,NA,CASSVGDTGGNTIYF,TGTGCCAGCAGTGTTGGGGACACTGGGGGAAACACCATATATTTT
TRBV7-9,NA,TRBJ1-2,few,CASSLGSSRAGDYGYTF,TGTGCCAGCAGCTTAGGGTCCTCTCGAGCGGGAGACTATGGCTACACCTTC
TRBV5-4,TRBD1,TRBJ2-7,NA,CASSLTRDRAYEQYF,TGTGCCAGCAGCTTGACCCGGGACAGGGCCTACGAGCAGTACTTC
TRBV27,NA,TRBJ2-7,NA,CASSLLANFGEQYF,TGTGCCAGCAGTTTACTAGCAAATTTCGGCGAGCAGTACTTC
TRBV7-7,NA,TRBJ2-1,NA,CASSLDSGDEQFF,TGTGCCAGCAGCTTAGATTCGGGGGATGAGCAGTTCTTC
TRBV15,NA,TRBJ2-1,NA,CATSGGPGDEQFF,TGTGCCACCAGCGGGGGACCAGGGGATGAGCAGTTCTTC
TRBV6-1,NA,TRBJ2-5,NA,CASSGLGRAGETQYF,TGTGCCAGCAGTGGACTGGGGCGGGCGGGGGAGACCCAGTACTTC
TRBV7-9,NA,TRBJ2-7,NA,CASSYSQGYEQYF,TGTGCCAGCAGCTATTCTCAGGGGTACGAGCAGTACTTC
TRBV7-6,TRBD2,TRBJ2-3,NA,CASSLGAGGNTDTQYF,TGTGCCAGCAGCTTAGGGGCGGGGGGTAACACAGATACGCAGTATTTT
TRBV11-2,TRBD1,TRBJ1-4,NA,CASSLHRQGAYEKLFF,TGTGCCAGCAGCCTCCACCGACAGGGGGCATATGAAAAACTGTTTTTT
TRBV19,NA,TRBJ1-5,NA,CASSPTSNQPQHF,TGTGCCAGTAGTCCGACAAGCAATCAGCCCCAGCATTTT
TRBV11-2,NA,TRBJ2-7,NA,CASSSAYEQYF,TGTGCCAGCAGCTCGGCCTACGAGCAGTACTTC
TRBV6-5,NA,TRBJ2-3,few,CASSFGWGPGTQYF,TGTGCCAGCAGTTTTGGGTGGGGGCCGGGTACGCAGTATTTT
TRBV7-3,TRBD2,TRBJ2-3,NA,CPSSKLAGVGDTQYF,TGTCCCAGCAGCAAGCTAGCGGGGGTTGGAGATACGCAGTATTTT
TRBV5-1,TRBD1,TRBJ1-1,NA,CASGQVRNTEAFF,TGCGCCAGCGGACAGGTTAGGAACACTGAAGCTTTCTTT
TRBV9,NA,TRBJ2-2,NA,CASSAWTEAGELFF,TGTGCCAGCAGCGCGTGGACAGAGGCCGGGGAGCTGTTTTTT
TRBV4-1,TRBD1,TRBJ2-1,few,CASSQGGQQNEQFF,TGCGCCAGCAGCCAAGGGGGACAGCAAAATGAGCAGTTCTTC
TRBV4-2,NA,TRBJ1-3,NA,CASSPTRQSGGNTIYF,TGTGCCAGCAGCCCCACTCGGCAGTCGGGTGGAAACACCATATATTTT
TRBV5-8,NA,TRBJ1-2,NA,CASAQQGANYGYTF,TGTGCCAGCGCACAACAGGGAGCTAACTATGGCTACACCTTC
TRBV6-5,TRBD2,TRBJ2-2,NA,CASSNGGAVTGELFF,TGTGCCAGCAGTAACGGGGGGGCCGTCACCGGGGAGCTGTTTTTT
TRBV14,NA,TRBJ1-1,NA,CASSRTVNTEAFF,TGTGCCAGCAGCCGGACAGTCAACACTGAAGCTTTCTTT
TRBV7-6,NA,TRBJ2-3,NA,CASSRGSSITQYF,TGTGCCAGCAGCCGCGGATCCAGTATAACGCAGTATTTT
TRBV6-5,NA,TRBJ2-7,NA,CASTQSGGSPYEQYF,TGTGCCAGCACCCAATCCGGAGGCAGCCCCTACGAGCAGTACTTC
TRBV5-1,TRBD2,TRBJ2-2,NA,CASSKGLAGTPKGELFF,TGCGCCAGCAGCAAGGGACTAGCGGGGACCCCAAAGGGGGAGCTGTTTTTT
TRBV27,TRBD2,TRBJ2-3,NA,CASSILGGGSTDTQYF,TGTGCCAGCAGTATCCTTGGCGGGGGTAGCACAGATACGCAGTATTTT
TRBV28,TRBD2,TRBJ2-1,NA,CASSFRLAGGNEQFF,TGTGCCAGCAGCTTCCGACTAGCGGGGGGGAATGAGCAGTTCTTC
TRBV19,TRBD1,TRBJ1-5,NA,CASRGTGSVQPQHF,TGTGCCAGTAGAGGGACAGGGAGCGTTCAGCCCCAGCATTTT
TRBV7-2,NA,TRBJ2-5,NA,CASSFLGRGETQYF,TGTGCCAGCAGCTTTTTGGGCCGGGGGGAGACCCAGTACTTC
TRBV19,TRBD1,TRBJ1-5,NA,CASSDTGTGVSNQPQHF,TGTGCCAGTAGTGATACCGGGACAGGGGTTAGCAATCAGCCCCAGCATTTT
TRBV5-6,NA,TRBJ1-5,few,CASSAGGYSNQPQHF,TGTGCCAGCAGCGCTGGGGGGTATAGCAATCAGCCCCAGCATTTT
TRBV4-2,TRBD2,TRBJ2-7,NA,CASSQEPTGGLYEQYF,TGTGCCAGCAGCCAAGAACCCACGGGAGGGCTCTACGAGCAGTACTTC
TRBV7-2,NA,TRBJ1-6,NA,CASRREIGFASPLHF,TGTGCCAGCAGGCGAGAGATCGGGTTCGCCTCACCCCTCCACTTT
TRBV7-8,TRBD1,TRBJ1-1,NA,CASSRTGDTEAFF,TGTGCCAGCAGCCGGACAGGGGACACTGAAGCTTTCTTT
TRBV10-2,NA,TRBJ1-2,NA,CASLAGGGYTF,TGCGCCAGCCTTGCGGGGGGGGGCTACACCTTC
TRBV6-5,TRBD1,TRBJ2-7,NA,CASTQPGTGSYEQYF,TGTGCCAGCACCCAACCCGGGACAGGGTCCTACGAGCAGTACTTC
TRBV6-1,NA,TRBJ2-3,NA,CASRDDTGRTDTQYF,TGTGCCAGCAGAGATGATACGGGTCGCACAGATACGCAGTATTTT
TRBV4-3,NA,TRBJ1-2,NA,CASSQDRDGGYTF,TGCGCCAGCAGCCAAGACAGGGATGGTGGCTACACCTTC
TRBV28,NA,TRBJ2-3,NA,CASSAATGPEVADTQYF,TGTGCCAGCAGTGCCGCGACAGGCCCCGAGGTGGCAGATACGCAGTATTTT
TRBV6-6,NA,TRBJ1-2,NA,CASSQGGLVYSYTF,TGTGCCAGCAGTCAGGGAGGCTTGGTCTATAGCTACACCTTC
TRBV27,NA,TRBJ1-6,NA,CASSLNSNYNSPLHF,TGTGCCAGCAGTCTCAACAGCAACTATAATTCACCCCTCCACTTT
TRBV19,NA,TRBJ2-7,few,CASSMGPGGPDEQYF,TGTGCCAGTAGTATGGGTCCCGGAGGTCCGGACGAGCAGTACTTC
TRBV28,TRBD1,TRBJ1-6,NA,CASSWTGEGSPLHF,TGTGCCAGCAGTTGGACAGGGGAAGGATCACCCCTCCACTTT
TRBV5-1,NA,TRBJ1-4,NA,CASSFVSGGNEKLFF,TGCGCCAGCAGCTTCGTCAGCGGAGGTAATGAAAAACTGTTTTTT
TRBV27,TRBD2,TRBJ2-2,NA,CASSKLAEGSGDTGELFF,TGTGCCAGCAGTAAACTAGCGGAAGGCTCCGGGGACACCGGGGAGCTGTTTTTT
TRBV7-3,NA,TRBJ1-1,NA,CASSLGGRTEAFF,TGTGCCAGCAGCTTAGGGGGCCGCACTGAAGCTTTCTTT
TRBV5-1,TRBD1,TRBJ1-6,NA,CASSLSTGRGGSSPLHF,TGCGCCAGCAGCTTGTCGACAGGGCGCGGAGGGAGTTCACCCCTCCACTTT
TRBV7-3,NA,TRBJ2-3,NA,CASSPNRDTQYF,TGTGCCAGCAGCCCCAACAGGGATACGCAGTATTTT
TRBV7-3,TRBD1,TRBJ2-1,NA,CASSLNRGNEQFF,TGTGCCAGCAGCTTAAACAGGGGCAATGAGCAGTTCTTC
TRBV19,TRBD2,TRBJ2-7,NA,CASSMGGITYEQYF,TGTGCCAGTAGTATGGGAGGGATAACCTACGAGCAGTACTTC
TRBV27,NA,TRBJ2-5,NA,CASSPRTGYLQETQYF,TGTGCCAGCAGTCCAAGAACAGGGTATCTTCAAGAGACCCAGTACTTC
TRBV14,NA,TRBJ1-5,NA,CASSRTDYSNQPQHF,TGTGCCAGCAGCCGAACAGATTATAGCAATCAGCCCCAGCATTTT
TRBV6-6,NA,TRBJ2-7,NA,CASSYALTYEQYF,TGTGCCAGCAGCTACGCCCTTACATACGAGCAGTACTTC
TRBV5-6,TRBD1,TRBJ2-5,NA,CASSPWDRALQETQYF,TGTGCCAGCAGCCCGTGGGACAGGGCCCTCCAAGAGACCCAGTACTTC